The clone carrying this TCR beta chain has at least ten counts. The data derive from a study of T cells in Graves' hyperthyroidism and ophthalmopathy. Amplification of TCR beta CDR3 regions used RNA as the template. Primed by the HTBI set, a first-round RT-PCR was run on the TCR CDR3. TCRdb re-derived calls from the multiplex PCR reads in MiXCR, one entry per CDR3 protein. This sample has around 300,000 distinct CDR3 sequences, with approximately 12% found just once. This CDR3 has 14 amino acids. The germline V gene encodes CDR1 MDHEN and CDR2 SYDVKM. The V end was cut by 6 bases, the J end by 2 bases, with 11 bases between.

Specimen: blood. The V gene is TRBV28, the J gene TRBJ1-5; weak D call: TRBD1 (5 bases). This TCR was sampled from a woman in her twenties or thirties with Graves' hyperthyroidism that later progressed to Graves' ophthalmopathy. The CDR3: CASRWARGNQPQHF. For the CDR3, the DNA is TGTGCCAGCAGATGGGCCAGGGGCAATCAGCCCCAGCATTTT. Full variable domain (remainder filled in from reference TRBV28 and TRBJ1-5): DVKVTQSSRYLVKRTGEKVFLECVQDMDHENMFWYRQDPGLGLRLIYFSYDVKMKEKGDIPEGYSVSREKKERFSLILESASTNQTSMYLCASRWARGNQPQHFGDGTRLSIL.